The source of this T cell receptor (beta chain) is a study of cytomegalovirus exposure and HLA in healthy donors. Primers for the PCR totalled 60 Vbeta and 13 Jbeta. Here immunoSEQ multiplex PCR was the method, and the copy in TCRdb shows in-frame clones only, minus some. This sample yields 200,000 to 250,000 clones, of which around four fifths are seen a single time; about 1.8% belongs to the top ten. V trimming: 2 bases; J trimming: 5 bases; junction bases outside the gene matches: 4. The CDR3 runs 15 residues. Germline CDR1 is SGHRS and CDR2 is YFSETQ. This TCR derives from a man aged 45-60 years in good health and CMV-seronegative. This rearrangement joins TRBV5-1 to TRBJ2-1; 10 nucleotides line up with TRBD2. Sequenced sample: PBMCs. CDR3 protein: CASSFGTSGNNEQFF. The CDR3 nucleotides are TGCGCCAGCAGCTTCGGAACTAGCGGGAACAATGAGCAGTTCTTC.